These 14 T cell receptor beta chains originate from one sample sequenced in a study of Ad26.COV2.S vaccination and SARS-CoV-2 variants. This sample's treatment: about 20 received Ad26.COV2.S at low or high dose, single or two shots; about 5 received placebo; per-sample allocation not given. It was on day 63 after the first vaccine or placebo injection that samples were taken. Profiling relied on immunoSEQ multiplex PCR, and the TCRdb table lists in-frame clones only, not all of them. The repertoire holds about 450,000 clones, about 88% seen once, with around 2.6% in the top ten. This specimen consisted of peripheral blood, obtained in a trial of Ad26.COV2.S vaccine versus placebo. Receptors originate from a person aged 18-60 years who received the Ad26.COV2.S COVID-19 vaccine or a placebo.

The gene calls are TRBV6-2 or TRBV6-3 and TRBJ2-2; 8 positions match TRBD2. This CDR3 has 15 residues. CDR1 is MNHEY and CDR2 is SVGEGT in the germline V gene. With V trimmed by 1 base and J by 5 bases, 3 bases remained unmatched. As DNA, the CDR3 is TGTGCCAGCAGTTACTTAGCGGGGATAACCGGGGAGCTGTTTTTT. It encodes CASSYLAGITGELFF.

This chain links TRBV5-4 with TRBJ2-3; tentative D call: TRBD2 (5 bases). In germline, CDR1 is SGHNT, CDR2 YYREEE (reference sequence). Deletions cut 3 bases from V and 0 bases from J, with 11 bases between. This CDR3 contains 15 residues. CDR3 protein: CASSSPGKSTDTQYF. The CDR3 nucleotides read TGTGCCAGCAGCTCTCCCGGGAAGAGCACAGATACGCAGTATTTT.

This CDR3 is CASSKVDEKLFF. The DNA for the CDR3 is TGTGCCAGCAGCAAAGTGGATGAAAAACTGTTTTTT. The chain couples TRBV21-1 to TRBJ1-4. TRBV21-1 is recorded as a pseudogene. This CDR3 has 12 amino acids.

Points on this clone: This specimen includes other DNA sequences encoding the same CDR3. This rearrangement joins TRBV9 to TRBJ2-3; D tentatively fits TRBD1 or TRBD2 (6 bases each). V was pared by 0 bases and J by 4 bases, with 9 bases between. CDR3 size: 14 residues. Germline lookup yields CDR1 SGDLS and CDR2 YYNGEE. The CDR3 here is CASSVVGGSDTQYF. In nucleotides, the CDR3 is TGTGCCAGCAGCGTAGTGGGGGGCTCAGATACGCAGTATTTT.

V is TRBV24-1 and J is TRBJ2-1; D unclear. The CDR3 extends over 14 amino acids. Germline values: CDR1 KGHDR, CDR2 SFDVKD. Trimming shortened V by 6 bases and J by 0 bases, and 8 bases separated the two germline ends. The CDR3 sequence is CATSKLGSYNEQFF. The CDR3 DNA is TGTGCCACCAGTAAGCTAGGCTCCTACAATGAGCAGTTCTTC.

The chain carries TRBV5-1 and TRBJ1-2, with 11 bases identical to TRBD1. Germline trimming cut 8 bases from V and 6 bases from J; bases unmatched to any gene: 12. The CDR3 extends over 15 amino acids. Germline V gene lookup returns CDR1 SGHRS and CDR2 YFSETQ. The CDR3 here is CASSEGQGAFDGYTF. CDR3 coding DNA: TGCGCCAGTTCAGAAGGACAGGGGGCTTTCGATGGCTACACCTTC.

The chain carries TRBV18 and TRBJ2-1; D might be TRBD1 (5 bases). CDR3 length: 14 amino acids. Trimming took 5 bases from V and 7 from J, leaving 15 bases between them. Per the germline V gene, CDR1 is KGHSH and CDR2 is LQKENI. The CDR3 DNA reads as TGTGCCAGCTCAAGGCTGGGGCTAGGAAATGAGCAGTTCTTC. Translation gives CASSRLGLGNEQFF.

The rearrangement joins TRBV28 to TRBJ2-7; 15 positions agree with TRBD2. The germline gives CDR1 MDHEN, CDR2 SYDVKM. There are 18 residues in the CDR3. The junction had 9 bases not matched to a gene; V was cut back by 5 bases and J by 1 base. The CDR3 DNA reads TGTGCCAGCAGTGGGGGGACTAGCGGGAGGATCTGGTCCTACGAGCAGTACGTC. It encodes CASSGGTSGRIWSYEQYV.

With respect to this clone: The junction departs from the called germline gene at one end, perhaps through a read error. The chain couples TRBV4-3 to TRBJ2-5; D gene unclear. This CDR3 is built from 13 residues. Germline loops: CDR1 LGHNA, CDR2 YSLEER. The CDR3 DNA reads as TGCGCCAGCAGCCGCGCCACTCAAGAAACCCAGTACTTC. Translating it yields CASSRATQETQYF.

The V call is TRBV10-2, the J call TRBJ2-7; D is uncertain. The length of the CDR3 is 14 residues. Trimming took off 0 bases at V and 3 bases at J, with 9 bases between the two ends. CDR1 is WSHSY and CDR2 is SAAADI in the germline V gene. Written as DNA, the CDR3 is TGCGCCAGCAGTGAGTCTGGCTGGAGCTACGAGCAGTACGTC. Residues: CASSESGWSYEQYV.

This chain links TRBV7-6 with TRBJ2-6; D gene ambiguous. This CDR3 region has 16 residues. Per the germline V gene, CDR1 is SGHVS and CDR2 is FNYEAQ. Trimming left V 7 bases short and J 0 bases short, with 13 bases between. The CDR3: CASMGRFGSGANVLTF. The CDR3, as DNA: TGTGCCAGCATGGGCAGGTTCGGCTCTGGGGCCAACGTCCTGACTTTC.

The genes are TRBV5-1 and TRBJ2-7; 7 positions agree with TRBD1. CDR1 is SGHRS and CDR2 is YFSETQ in the germline V gene. The CDR3 length is 15 residues. V was pared by 0 bases and J by 2 bases, with 5 bases of the junction left unmatched. CDR3 DNA: TGCGCCAGCAGCTTGGTAGGGACAGTGGCCTACGAGCAGTACTTC. Residues: CASSLVGTVAYEQYF.

This sequence joins TRBV7-3 and TRBJ1-6; a weak D match, TRBD1 (6 bases). The V end lost 1 base, the J end lost 10 bases, and 14 bases lay between the germline ends. The CDR3 loop spans 15 amino acids. Germline V lookup: CDR1 SGHTA, CDR2 FQGTGA. The CDR3 DNA reads as TGTGCCAGCAGCTTAATTAGCAGGGGAGGCTCACCCCTCCACTTT. Its protein product is CASSLISRGGSPLHF.

The chain couples TRBV10-3 to TRBJ1-1; D remains ambiguous. Germline V CDR1 and CDR2: ENHRY, SYGVKD. This CDR3 is built from 14 residues. Between the trimmed V and J ends, which lost 4 bases and 2 bases, there was a span of 11 bases. The CDR3 DNA reads as TGTGCCATCAGTGGTGCAGGTTCCAACACTGAAGCTTTCTTT. Translating gives CAISGAGSNTEAFF.